These 10 T cell receptor beta chains originate from one sample sequenced in a study. TCRdb passed the 5' RACE reads through MiXCR, listing each CDR3 protein once. There are about 5,900 distinct CDR3 sequences in the sample; 69% occur only once, and approximately 3.9% lies in the top ten. The sequenced sample consisted of memory CD4+ T cells sorted from a lymph node. The subset: memory CD4+ T cells, CD4+CD45RO+CD25-. The receptors originated from a female donor with breast cancer.

V and J are TRBV6-1 and TRBJ2-7; 10 bases map to TRBD2. Per the germline V gene, CDR1 is MNHNS and CDR2 is SASEGT. V trimming: 6 bases; J trimming: 4 bases; junction bases outside the gene matches: 9. The CDR3 sequence is 15 residues long. CDR3 sequence (DNA): TGTGCCAGCAGCCTAGGGGCTAGCGGGGGATACGAGCAGTACTTC. As protein: CASSLGASGGYEQYF.

The chain has TRBV20-1 and TRBJ1-2; no definite D call. Germline V gene sequence: CDR1 DFQATT, CDR2 SNEGSKA (reference sequence). V shed 6 bases and J shed 4 bases, with 6 bases lying between them. The CDR3 consists of 10 residues. The CDR3 bases are TGCAGTGCCGCCTCCTATGGCTACACCTTC. It translates to CSAASYGYTF.

The V gene is TRBV7-3, the J gene TRBJ2-1; D perhaps matches TRBD2 (7 bases). There are 13 residues in the CDR3. The germline V gene encodes CDR1 SGHTA and CDR2 FQGTGA. V was clipped by 8 bases and J by 7 bases, with 15 bases between them. This CDR3 is CASRGALWNEQFF. Written as DNA, the CDR3 is TGTGCCAGCCGGGGGGCCCTCTGGAATGAGCAGTTCTTC.

This chain uses TRBV7-2 with TRBJ1-2, with D unresolved. This CDR3 contains 14 residues. Per germline, CDR1 SGHTA and CDR2 FQGNSA. V lost 4 bases, J lost 0 bases, and 9 bases lay in between. The CDR3 reads CASSSYRSNYGYTF. DNA of the CDR3: TGTGCCAGCAGCTCGTACAGATCTAACTATGGCTACACCTTC.

The chain uses TRBV5-1 and TRBJ2-1; tentatively, D is TRBD1 (5 bases). CDR1 SGHRS and CDR2 YFSETQ come from the germline V gene. V lost 0 bases to trimming and J lost 0 bases, with 7 bases between them. CDR3 length: 15 amino acids. CDR3 coding DNA: TGCGCCAGCAGCTTGGGGACACACTCCTACAATGAGCAGTTCTTC. Translating it yields CASSLGTHSYNEQFF.

The chain joins TRBV7-9 to TRBJ2-7; D remains unclear. Trimming pared 4 bases from V and 10 bases from J, leaving 17 bases between. Germline V gene sequence: CDR1 SEHNR, CDR2 FQNEAQ (reference sequence). The CDR3 has 13 residues. The CDR3 DNA sequence: TGTGCCAGCAGCTCCCCCCCGGAAGAGGCCCAGTACTTC. Its protein product is CASSSPPEEAQYF.

In this sample, this clonotype turned up a few times. The J gene is TRBJ1-1, the V gene TRBV7-3; no clear D. Trimming removed 3 bases from V and 1 base from J, with 6 bases in between. Germline-derived CDR1 and CDR2 are SGHTA and FQGTGA. The CDR3 is made up of 13 amino acids. In nucleotides, the CDR3 is TGTGCCAGCAGCTTTGGACCGAACACTGAAGCTTTCTTT. Its translation is CASSFGPNTEAFF.

The rearrangement uses TRBV5-5 and TRBJ1-2, with D possibly TRBD1 on 5 matching bases. Germline V gives CDR1 SGHKS, CDR2 YYEKEE (reference sequence). The CDR3 runs 15 residues. V was shortened by 2 bases and J by 5 bases, with 16 bases between the two germline ends. The CDR3 loop is CASSLAGPQHYGYTF. For the CDR3, the DNA is TGTGCCAGCAGCTTAGCGGGGCCCCAGCATTATGGCTACACCTTC. The entire variable domain, with the rest obtained from reference TRBV5-5 and TRBJ1-2, is as follows: DAGVTQSPTHLIKTRGQQVTLRCSPISGHKSVSWYQQVLGQGPQFIFQYYEKEERGRGNFPDRFSARQFPNYSSELNVNALLLGDSALYLCASSLAGPQHYGYTFGSGTRLTVV.

The chain links TRBV20-1 to TRBJ1-2; TRBD1 is a possible D gene (5 bases). The CDR3 is 14 residues long. Deletions cut 3 bases from V and 4 bases from J, with 15 bases between. In germline, CDR1 is DFQATT, CDR2 SNEGSKA (reference sequence). Here the CDR3 DNA reads TGCAGTGCTAGGCTTCGGGACGGAGGCTATGGCTACACCTTC. Translating it yields CSARLRDGGYGYTF.

This clonotype has a handful of counts. The CDR3 nucleotides are TGTGCCAGCAGCTTTAAGAGCGGGGGGCTCTACGAGCAGTACTTC. Translating gives CASSFKSGGLYEQYF. The chain employs TRBV7-2 and TRBJ2-7; TRBD2 aligns across 9 bases. Germline-derived CDR1 and CDR2 are SGHTA and FQGNSA. This CDR3 is built from 15 residues. J gave up 3 bases and V 3 bases, and 6 bases lay outside the gene matches.